The T cell receptor beta chain under discussion was sequenced for a study of OX40 agonist ivuxolimab in advanced cancers. About the research overall: The patients' treatment was ivuxolimab, an agonistic anti-OX40 (CD134) antibody. Antecedent anti-PD-1, anti-PD-L1 or anti-CTLA-4 therapy was permissible, with 40% having received some. Three individuals attained partial responses, comprising one hepatocellular carcinoma case and two cutaneous melanoma cases. Points from the study as a whole: In the 0.1 to 3.0 mg/kg range, CD4+ and CD8+ blood T cells had expanded clonally by week 6.

Measured with immunoSEQ multiplex PCR; TCRdb has only the in-frame clones, and not every one. The table shows 55,000 to 70,000 clones, with roughly 84% occurring only once. Germline assignment: CDR1 ENHRY and CDR2 SYGVKD. Trimming removed 3 bases from V and 8 bases from J; junction bases left unmatched: 1. The CDR3 is 13 amino acids. With respect to this clone: Antigen specificity is unknown.

The rearrangement joins TRBV10-3 to TRBJ1-6; 7 bases align to TRBD1. The receptor's source is an adult with an advanced solid tumor such as melanoma, head and neck, liver or kidney cancer. Specimen: CD4+ or CD8+ T cells sorted from blood, collected in a trial of the OX40 agonist ivuxolimab. DNA of the CDR3: TGTGCCATCAGTGACAGGGGGGATTCACCCCTCCACTTT. It translates to CAISDRGDSPLHF.